The clone carrying this T cell receptor (beta chain) was seen only a few times. No antigen is known for it. V was clipped by 0 bases and J by 0 bases, with 9 bases between them. The CDR3 is 16 residues long. Looked up from germline, CDR1 is SGHRS and CDR2 is YFSETQ. The source of the sample is a study of TIL therapy for anti-PD-1-resistant metastatic lung cancer. Study background: Tumor harvest preceded PD-1/PD-L1 blockade, followed by nivolumab treatment.

Time point defined: pre-treatment sample, taken before nivolumab and TIL therapy. Enrollment ran from late 2017 to January 2020. The libraries were made with immunoSEQ v3. TCRdb keeps only in-frame clones here, not all; method: immunoSEQ multiplex PCR. The sample gives some 20,000 clones, nearly 80% of which show up once; 7% to 9% is in the top ten. General study results and limits: After infusion, TIL clonotypes partly replaced peripheral T cells and declined over months.

The sequencing here drew on blood, taken at baseline. The origin of this receptor is a person aged 25-79 years with non-small cell lung cancer. The chain joins TRBV5-1 to TRBJ2-2, with D perhaps matching TRBD2 (6 bases). The CDR3 DNA reads TGCGCCAGCAGCTTGGTCGGGACTTCGAACACCGGGGAGCTGTTTTTT. Its translation is CASSLVGTSNTGELFF.